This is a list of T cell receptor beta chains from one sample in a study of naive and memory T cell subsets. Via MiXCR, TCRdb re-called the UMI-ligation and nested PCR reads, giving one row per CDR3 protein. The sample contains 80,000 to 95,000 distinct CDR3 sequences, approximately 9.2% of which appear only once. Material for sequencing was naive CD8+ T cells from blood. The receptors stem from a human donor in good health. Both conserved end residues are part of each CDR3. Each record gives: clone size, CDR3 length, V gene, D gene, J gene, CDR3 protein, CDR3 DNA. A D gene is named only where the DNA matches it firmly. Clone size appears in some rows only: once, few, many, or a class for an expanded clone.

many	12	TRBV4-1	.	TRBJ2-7	CASSHRGYEQYF	TGCGCCAGCAGCCACCGGGGTTACGAGCAGTACTTC
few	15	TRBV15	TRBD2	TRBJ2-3	CATSLAGASTDTQYF	TGTGCCACCAGCCTAGCGGGAGCGAGCACAGATACGCAGTATTTT
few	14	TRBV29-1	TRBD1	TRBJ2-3	CSVEQARGTDTQYF	TGCAGCGTTGAACAGGCCAGGGGGACAGATACGCAGTATTTT
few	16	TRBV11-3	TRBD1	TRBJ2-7	CASSFTGQRRPYEQYF	TGTGCCAGCAGCTTCACGGGACAGAGGCGACCTTACGAGCAGTACTTC
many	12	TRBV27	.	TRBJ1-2	CASRDGAHGYTF	TGTGCCAGTCGCGACGGAGCCCATGGCTACACCTTC
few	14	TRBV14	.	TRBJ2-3	CASSLQAYTDTQYF	TGTGCCAGCAGCCTCCAGGCTTACACAGATACGCAGTATTTT
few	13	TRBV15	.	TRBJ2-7	CATSRGSTYEQYF	TGTGCCACCAGCCGCGGCAGCACCTACGAGCAGTACTTC
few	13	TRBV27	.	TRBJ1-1	CASSLTSNTEAFF	TGTGCCAGCAGTTTGACCTCGAACACTGAAGCTTTCTTT
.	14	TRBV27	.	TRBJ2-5	CASSLLDSGETQYF	TGTGCCAGCAGTTTGTTGGACTCAGGGGAGACCCAGTACTTC
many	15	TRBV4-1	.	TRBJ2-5	CASSQDGGTEETQYF	TGCGCCAGCAGCCAAGATGGAGGGACCGAAGAGACCCAGTACTTC
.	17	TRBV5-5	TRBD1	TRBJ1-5	CASSSDMTGPSNQPQHF	TGTGCCAGCAGCTCAGATATGACAGGGCCGAGCAATCAGCCCCAGCATTTT
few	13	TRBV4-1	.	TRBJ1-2	CATLGGPHYGYTF	TGCGCCACCCTCGGGGGGCCCCACTATGGCTACACCTTC
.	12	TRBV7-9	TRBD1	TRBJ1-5	CASRQGDRPQHF	TGTGCCAGCAGGCAGGGGGACAGGCCCCAGCATTTT
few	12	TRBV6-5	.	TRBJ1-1	CASSYGGTEAFF	TGTGCCAGCAGTTACGGGGGAACTGAAGCTTTCTTT
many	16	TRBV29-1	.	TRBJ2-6	CSVAGHSPSGANVLTF	TGCAGCGTTGCCGGGCACTCACCCTCTGGGGCCAACGTCCTGACTTTC
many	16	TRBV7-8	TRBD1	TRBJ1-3	CASSPHPGQGTNTIYF	TGTGCCAGCAGCCCACACCCGGGACAGGGAACAAACACCATATATTTT
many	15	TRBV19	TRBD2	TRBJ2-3	CASSGTSGRRDTQYF	TGTGCCAGTAGTGGGACTAGCGGGAGGCGAGATACGCAGTATTTT
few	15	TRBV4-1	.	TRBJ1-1	CASSQGPRTDTEAFF	TGCGCCAGCAGCCAAGGGCCCCGGACCGACACTGAAGCTTTCTTT
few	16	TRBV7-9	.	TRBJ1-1	CASSLGHRVVNTEAFF	TGTGCCAGCAGCTTAGGACACAGGGTAGTGAACACTGAAGCTTTCTTT
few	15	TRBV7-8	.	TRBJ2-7	CASSLAPGSSYEQYF	TGTGCCAGCAGCTTAGCTCCAGGGAGCTCCTACGAGCAGTACTTC
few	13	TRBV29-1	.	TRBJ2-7	CSVEGMESYEQYF	TGCAGCGTTGAAGGGATGGAATCCTACGAGCAGTACTTC
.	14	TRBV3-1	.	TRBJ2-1	CASSPGSSYNEQFF	TGTGCCAGCAGCCCGGGGAGCTCCTACAATGAGCAGTTCTTC
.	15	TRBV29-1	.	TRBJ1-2	CSVRDGAYTNYGYTF	TGCAGCGTTCGGGACGGAGCCTATACTAACTATGGCTACACCTTC
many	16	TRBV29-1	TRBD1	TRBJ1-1	CSVGNSDRGLNTEAFF	TGCAGCGTTGGAAATTCGGACAGGGGATTGAACACTGAAGCTTTCTTT
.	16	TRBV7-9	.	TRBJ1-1	CASSSPGISALTEAFF	TGTGCCAGCAGCTCCCCAGGGATAAGTGCACTCACTGAAGCTTTCTTT
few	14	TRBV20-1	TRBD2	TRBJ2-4	CSASERGNKNIQYF	TGCAGTGCTAGTGAGCGGGGTAACAAAAACATTCAGTACTTC
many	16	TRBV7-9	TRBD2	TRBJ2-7	CASSSPWSGRAYEQYF	TGTGCCAGCAGCTCCCCGTGGAGCGGGAGGGCCTACGAGCAGTACTTC
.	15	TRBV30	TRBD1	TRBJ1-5	CAWSAGGASNQPQHF	TGTGCCTGGAGTGCAGGGGGCGCGAGCAATCAGCCCCAGCATTTT
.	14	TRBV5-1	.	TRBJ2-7	CASSFGVGSYEQYF	TGCGCCAGCAGCTTTGGGGTTGGCTCCTACGAGCAGTACTTC
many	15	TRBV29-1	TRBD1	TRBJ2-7	CSVEAPDRGLYEQYF	TGCAGCGTTGAAGCCCCGGACAGGGGTCTTTACGAGCAGTACTTC
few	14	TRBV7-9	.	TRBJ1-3	CASSLLGNGNTIYF	TGTGCCAGCAGCTTACTGGGTAACGGGAACACCATATATTTT
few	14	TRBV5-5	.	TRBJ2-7	CASSFPQSSYEQYF	TGTGCCAGCAGCTTTCCACAGTCCTCCTACGAGCAGTACTTC
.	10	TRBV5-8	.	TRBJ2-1	CASSQGAQFF	TGTGCCAGCAGCCAAGGGGCCCAGTTCTTC
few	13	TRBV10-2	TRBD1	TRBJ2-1	CASGQGIYNEQFF	TGCGCCAGCGGACAGGGAATCTACAATGAGCAGTTCTTC